This T cell receptor beta chain was observed in a study of blood T cell repertoires in COVID-19. Overall study: Sources were T cells, B-cell-depleted T cells, or PBMCs; the material itself was cDNA or gDNA.

As processed by the authors: Reference gene primers were amplified, and this amplification served to estimate nucleated cell counts. TCRdb's copy holds only in-frame clones and misses some; the assay was immunoSEQ multiplex PCR. The D gene and trimming were derived from the DNA, and the V and J assignments and clone size from that table. This table has some 530,000 clones, about 88% appearing once. The cohort comprised adults aged about 18 to 100 years residing in about 25 US areas. For recovered donors of Cohort 3, there were two negative PCRs, clearance, or symptom resolution. The CDR3 has 16 amino acids. V was clipped by 4 bases and J by 5 bases; unmatched bases: 10. Germline loops: CDR1 LGHDT, CDR2 YNNKEL (reference sequence).

The rearrangement joins TRBV3-1 (or the pseudogene TRBV3-2) to TRBJ2-5, with TRBD1 matching over 10 bases. The sequence came from a woman aged 55-70 years who had recovered from COVID-19. Sample: PBMCs or T cells enriched from blood (not recorded which). CDR3 loop: CASSLSDRGRGETQYF. In DNA form, the CDR3 reads TGTGCCAGCAGCCTCTCTGACAGGGGGCGAGGGGAGACCCAGTACTTC.